Here is one T cell receptor (beta chain) with its context. Original handling: Researchers report that nucleated cell counts were estimated from reference gene primer amplification. Clones were sequenced by immunoSEQ multiplex PCR, and TCRdb holds only the in-frame ones, with some missing. That table is the source of V, J and clone size, and D and trimming were worked out from the DNA. The sample contains 150,000 or so clones, about 86% of which appear only once. The sample comes from a study of blood T cell repertoires in COVID-19. Across the study: T cells, B-cell-depleted T cells, or PBMCs provided the cDNA or gDNA that served as material.

Germline loops: CDR1 LGHDT, CDR2 YNNKEL (reference sequence). CDR3 length: 12 amino acids. Trimming stripped 1 base from V and 4 bases from J, with 2 bases between. The chain is built from TRBV3-1 (or the pseudogene TRBV3-2) and TRBJ1-5; D is unclear. The source material was peripheral blood. The sequence was obtained from a woman aged 60-70 years with acute or convalescent COVID-19. CDR3 loop: CASSQVNQPQHF. In DNA, the CDR3 is TGTGCCAGCAGCCAAGTAAATCAGCCCCAGCATTTT.